Shown below are 19 T cell receptor beta chains from a single sample sequenced in a study of beta chain features in type 1 diabetes. Investigators reverse transcribed all isolated RNA, so they sequenced expressed TCRB transcripts. Libraries were prepared by immunoSEQ multiplex PCR; TCRdb keeps only in-frame clonotypes and omits some of them. The sample includes 10,000 to 15,000 clones, about half of them seen just once. Sequencing was carried out using stem cell memory CD4+ T cells from blood. These receptors were taken from a man between 18 and 29 years old in good health.

The rearrangement joins TRBV27 to TRBJ2-5, with TRBD1 identical over 7 bases. Trimming cost V 3 bases and J 4 bases; bases outside gene matches: 8. In germline, CDR1 is MNHEY, CDR2 SMNVEV (reference sequence). The CDR3 is 15 amino acids. The CDR3 nucleotides are TGTGCCAGCAGTTTCTCCGGGACAGTGAGAGAGACCCAGTACTTC. Protein sequence: CASSFSGTVRETQYF.

The chain carries TRBV15 and TRBJ1-2, with D possibly matching TRBD1 (6 bases). Trimming took 0 bases from V and 5 from J, leaving 13 bases between them. The V gene's germline CDR1 is LNHNV and CDR2 YYDKDF (reference sequence). The CDR3 extends over 15 amino acids. The CDR3 reads CATSRDSARGYGYTF. The CDR3, as DNA: TGTGCCACCAGCAGAGATTCGGCCAGGGGTTATGGCTACACCTTC.

The J gene is TRBJ2-7, the V gene TRBV7-2, with D unclear. Germline CDR1 is SGHTA and CDR2 is FQGNSA. The CDR3 is 15 amino acids. V was shortened by 1 base and J by 0 bases, with 10 bases between the two germline ends. This chain's CDR3 is CASSLEVGFSYEQYF. As DNA, the CDR3 is TGTGCCAGCAGCTTAGAGGTGGGCTTCTCCTACGAGCAGTACTTC.

The chain is built from TRBV5-6 and TRBJ1-5, with 8 bases lining up with TRBD1. Germline assignment: CDR1 SGHDT and CDR2 YYEEEE. The CDR3 spans 16 residues. The V segment lost 0 bases and the J segment 2 bases; nucleotides outside the gene matches: 4. The CDR3 DNA follows: TGTGCCAGCAGCTTGGGTCGGGGACAGGGCAATCAGCCCCAGCATTTT. It translates to CASSLGRGQGNQPQHF.

This clone was observed a few times. This chain uses TRBV23-1 with TRBJ1-5; 8 bases map to TRBD1. TRBV23-1 is noted as an ORF with a role that remains uncertain. The CDR3 loop spans 13 amino acids. V lost 9 bases to trimming and J lost 4 bases; unmatched junction nucleotides: 5. The CDR3 reads CARTRGLNQPQHF. The CDR3 bases are TGCGCCAGAACCAGGGGGCTAAATCAGCCCCAGCATTTT.

The chain carries TRBV7-2 and TRBJ2-7; 15 nucleotides line up with TRBD2. The CDR3 is 15 residues long. Looked up from germline, CDR1 is SGHTA and CDR2 is FQGNSA. V lost 6 bases and J lost 6; bases outside the gene matches: 6. CDR3 residues: CASSRRTSGGGEQYF. In DNA form, the CDR3 reads TGTGCCAGCAGTCGTAGGACTAGCGGGGGGGGCGAGCAGTACTTC.

This clone was seen a handful of times. The chain joins TRBV9 to TRBJ2-1, with 12 bases aligning to TRBD2. Unmatched junction bases numbered 6, after V lost 0 bases and J lost 5 bases. Germline V CDR1 and CDR2: SGDLS, YYNGEE. The CDR3 loop spans 17 amino acids. As DNA, the CDR3 is TGTGCCAGCAGCGTAGCGGCTAGCGGGGGGGCCGACAATGAGCAGTTCTTC. Protein: CASSVAASGGADNEQFF.

This clone was seen only a few times. The chain has TRBV6-1 and TRBJ1-2; D is unresolved. Trimming cost V 1 base and J 4 bases, with 4 bases left between them. This CDR3 has 12 amino acids. Germline loops: CDR1 MNHNS, CDR2 SASEGT. The CDR3 sequence: CASSEVSYGYTF. CDR3 DNA sequence: TGTGCCAGCAGTGAAGTCAGCTATGGCTACACCTTC.

This chain joins TRBV10-3 and TRBJ2-6, with a weak D call TRBD2 (6 bases). The CDR3 is 18 residues long. Germline V gene sequence: CDR1 ENHRY, CDR2 SYGVKD. Trimming pared 6 bases from V and 4 bases from J, leaving 22 bases between. The CDR3 spells CAIRGTDYGAQGANVLTF. CDR3 nucleotide sequence: TGTGCCATCAGGGGGACGGACTACGGGGCTCAAGGGGCCAACGTCCTGACTTTC.

This clone has only a few counts. V is TRBV7-9 and J is TRBJ1-4; TRBD1 is a possible D gene (6 bases). The CDR3 contains 13 residues. CDR1 and CDR2 (germline): SEHNR, FQNEAQ (reference sequence). Trimming took off 5 bases at V and 8 bases at J, with 12 bases between the two ends. The CDR3 DNA follows: TGTGCCAGCAGCCTTACAGGGCGGGAAAAACTGTTTTTT. Translating gives CASSLTGREKLFF.

This clone was recorded once. The chain carries TRBV12-5 and TRBJ2-1; D is uncertain. The CDR3 extends over 13 amino acids. The germline V gene has CDR1 LGHNT and CDR2 FRNRAP. Trimming removed 1 base at V and 4 bases at J, with 5 bases between. This CDR3 is CASGLGAYNEQFF. CDR3 DNA sequence: TGTGCTAGTGGTTTGGGCGCATACAATGAGCAGTTCTTC.

This clone was picked up a small number of times. This chain links TRBV2 with TRBJ2-5, with D perhaps TRBD1 (6 bases). The CDR3 spans 13 residues. Trimming took 6 bases from V and 4 from J, leaving 12 bases between them. Germline V gene data show CDR1 as SNHLY and CDR2 as FYNNEI. Here the CDR3 DNA reads TGTGCCAGCAGCCAGACAGGAGGAGAGACCCAGTACTTC. The encoded protein is CASSQTGGETQYF.

CDR3 DNA sequence: TGTGCCAGCAGCTCCCTCGAAAGGGGCTGGTTGAGCACAGATACGCAGTATTTT. This gives the protein CASSSLERGWLSTDTQYF. This chain uses TRBV7-2 with TRBJ2-3; maybe TRBD1 (5 bases). Trimming removed 4 bases at V and 0 bases at J, with 20 bases between. The CDR3 contains 18 residues. Germline CDR1 is SGHTA and CDR2 is FQGNSA.

The rearrangement links TRBV9 to TRBJ1-2; 7 bases are a match to TRBD1. J gave up 6 bases and V 3 bases, and 2 bases lay outside the gene matches. Germline CDR1 reads SGDLS; CDR2 reads YYNGEE. This CDR3 comprises 12 residues. The CDR3, as DNA: TGTGCCAGCAGCGAAGACAGGGATGGCTACACCTTC. It is translated as CASSEDRDGYTF.

The table lists this clone with a few counts. This sequence joins TRBV29-1 and TRBJ1-2, with D possibly matching TRBD1 (5 bases). Trimming took 6 bases from V and 5 from J, leaving 16 bases between them. The CDR3 loop spans 13 amino acids. Looked up from germline, CDR1 is SQVTM and CDR2 is ANQGSEA. CDR3 amino acids: CSVLKGQGYGYTF. CDR3 bases: TGCAGCGTACTAAAAGGGCAGGGATATGGCTACACCTTC.

This clone was seen a single time. The chain links TRBV2 to TRBJ2-7; 8 nucleotides line up with TRBD1. Germline CDR1 SNHLY, CDR2 FYNNEI. The CDR3 runs to 15 residues. The V segment lost 6 bases and the J segment 5 bases; nucleotides outside the gene matches: 12. CDR3 sequence reads: CASSPDRGLVDEQYF. The CDR3 nucleotides are TGTGCCAGCAGCCCTGACAGGGGTTTAGTCGACGAGCAGTACTTC. Full variable domain (remainder filled in from reference TRBV2 and TRBJ2-7): EPEVTQTPSHQVTQMGQEVILRCVPISNHLYFYWYRQILGQKVEFLVSFYNNEISEKSEIFDDQFSVERPDGSNFTLKIRSTKLEDSAMYFCASSPDRGLVDEQYFGPGTRLTVT.

This sequence joins TRBV7-8 and TRBJ2-5; TRBD1 agrees at 7 bases. The CDR3 has 14 amino acids. Germline trimming cut 5 bases from V and 2 bases from J; bases unmatched to any gene: 5. The germline V gene encodes CDR1 SGHVS and CDR2 FQNEAQ. The CDR3 sequence is CASSQTGPQETQYF. The CDR3 DNA reads as TGTGCCAGCAGCCAGACAGGGCCTCAAGAGACCCAGTACTTC. Looking up the rest from reference TRBV7-8 and TRBJ2-5 gives the full variable domain: GAGVSQSPRYKVAKRGQDVALRCDPISGHVSLFWYQQALGQGPEFLTYFQNEAQLDKSGLPSDRFFAERPEGSVSTLKIQRTQQEDSAVYLCASSQTGPQETQYFGPGTRLLVL.

This clone appeared once. V and J are TRBV10-3 and TRBJ2-1, with TRBD2 matching over 11 bases. The junction had 4 bases not matched to a gene; V was cut back by 6 bases and J by 6 bases. CDR1 and CDR2 from the germline V gene are ENHRY and SYGVKD. The CDR3 length is 14 residues. The CDR3 here is CAISSGTSGNEQFF. In nucleotides, the CDR3 is TGTGCCATCAGCTCCGGGACTAGCGGCAATGAGCAGTTCTTC.

The chain employs TRBV9 and TRBJ1-5; 7 nucleotides match TRBD1. This CDR3 is built from 15 residues. Trimming took 3 bases from V and 5 from J; bases not matched to a gene: 8. The germline V gene encodes CDR1 SGDLS and CDR2 YYNGEE. In nucleotides, the CDR3 is TGTGCCAGCAGCGGACAGGGAGTTAATGATCAGCCCCAGCATTTT. Translation: CASSGQGVNDQPQHF.